This TCR beta chain was identified during a study of glioma-infiltrating T cells. Study-wide results and caveats: Above-expected tissue-blood divergence occurred in all gliomas, most in low-grade ones. Tissue and blood shared very few CDR3 sequences.

The iRepertoire nested amplicon-rescue multiplex PCR amplified TCR alpha and beta CDR3s from RNA. Input was about 85-400 ng of tissue mRNA or PBMC total RNA. MiXCR, run by TCRdb on the multiplex PCR reads, gives a single entry per CDR3 protein. The sample holds approximately 93,000 distinct CDR3 sequences, around 37% seen once. Concerning this clonotype itself: Its antigen is not identified. A much larger clone differs from this one at a single base, so this may be a read error.

Trimming removed 2 bases at V and 4 bases at J, with 3 bases between. The CDR3 runs to 11 residues. The V gene's germline CDR1 is SQVTM and CDR2 ANQGSEA. The receptor's source is a human donor with low-grade glioma or glioblastoma, undergoing nonglioma brain surgery, or in good health (not recorded which). The chain uses TRBV29-1 and TRBJ2-1; D remains ambiguous. Sequenced sample: glioma tissue, nonneoplastic brain tissue, or PBMCs (not recorded which). CDR3 loop: CSVESYNEQFF. Written as DNA, the CDR3 is TGCAGCGTTGAATCGTACAATGAGCAGTTCTTC.